This TCR beta chain was sequenced in a study of blood T cell repertoires in COVID-19. On the study more broadly: PBMCs, B-cell-depleted T cells, or T cells were the source of the cDNA or gDNA that made up the material.

Trimming stripped 3 bases from V and 4 bases from J, with 19 bases between. The CDR3 extends over 16 amino acids. Germline V gene data show CDR1 as SGHDT and CDR2 as YYEEEE. The authors' processing: Nucleated cell number was recorded as an estimate derived from reference gene primer amplification. Sequenced by immunoSEQ multiplex PCR; TCRdb stores in-frame clones only, minus some. V and J calls and clone size are copied from that table; D and trimming were computed from the DNA. This sample has about 260,000 clones; around 86% occur once, and the top ten carry about 2.1%. Across about 22 US areas, participants ranged in age from roughly 18 to 95 years. Cohort 3 recovery required two negative PCRs, clearance, or symptom resolution.

J is TRBJ2-5 and V is TRBV5-6; maybe TRBD2 (5 bases). This TCR was sampled from a woman aged 45-59 years who had recovered from COVID-19. Sequencing was performed on PBMCs or T cells enriched from blood (not recorded which). This chain's CDR3 is CASSSSKGLGRETQYF. CDR3 sequence (DNA): TGTGCCAGCAGCTCGTCCAAAGGACTGGGTCGAGAGACCCAGTACTTC.